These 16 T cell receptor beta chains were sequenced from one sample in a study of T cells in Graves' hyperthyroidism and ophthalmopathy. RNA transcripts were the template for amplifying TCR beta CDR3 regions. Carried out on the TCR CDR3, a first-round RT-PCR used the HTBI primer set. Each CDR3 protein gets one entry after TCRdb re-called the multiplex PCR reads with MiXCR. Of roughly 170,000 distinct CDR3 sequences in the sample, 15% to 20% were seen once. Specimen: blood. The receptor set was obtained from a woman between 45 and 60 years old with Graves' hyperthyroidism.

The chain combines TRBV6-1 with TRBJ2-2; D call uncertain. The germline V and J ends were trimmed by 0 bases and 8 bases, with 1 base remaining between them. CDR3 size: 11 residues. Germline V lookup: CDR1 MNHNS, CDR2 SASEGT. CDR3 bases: TGTGCCAGCAGTGAAGCTGGGGAGCTGTTTTTT. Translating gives CASSEAGELFF.

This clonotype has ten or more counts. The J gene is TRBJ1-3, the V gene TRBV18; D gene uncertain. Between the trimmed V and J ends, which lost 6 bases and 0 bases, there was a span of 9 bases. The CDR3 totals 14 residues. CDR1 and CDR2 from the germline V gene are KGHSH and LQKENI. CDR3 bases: TGTGCCAGCTCGGATGCCATCTCTGGAAACACCATATATTTT. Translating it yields CASSDAISGNTIYF.

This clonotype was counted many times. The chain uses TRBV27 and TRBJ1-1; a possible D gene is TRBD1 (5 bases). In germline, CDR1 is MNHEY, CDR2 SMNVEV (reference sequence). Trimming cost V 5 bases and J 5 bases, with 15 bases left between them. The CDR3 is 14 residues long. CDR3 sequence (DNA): TGTGCCAGCAGTGAACTCCAAACAGGAACTGAAGCTTTCTTT. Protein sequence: CASSELQTGTEAFF.

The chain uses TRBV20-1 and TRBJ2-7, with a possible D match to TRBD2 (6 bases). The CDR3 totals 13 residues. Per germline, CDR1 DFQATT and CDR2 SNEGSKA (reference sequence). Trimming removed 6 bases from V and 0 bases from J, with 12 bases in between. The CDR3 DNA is TGCAGTGCAAGGGACTTCCGCTCCTACGAGCAGTACTTC. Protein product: CSARDFRSYEQYF.

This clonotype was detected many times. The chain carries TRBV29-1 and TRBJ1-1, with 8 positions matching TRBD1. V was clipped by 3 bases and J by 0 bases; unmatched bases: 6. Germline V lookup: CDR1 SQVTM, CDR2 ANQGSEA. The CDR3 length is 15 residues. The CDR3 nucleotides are TGCAGCGTTGATGAGACAGGGGTCATGAACACTGAAGCTTTCTTT. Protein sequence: CSVDETGVMNTEAFF.

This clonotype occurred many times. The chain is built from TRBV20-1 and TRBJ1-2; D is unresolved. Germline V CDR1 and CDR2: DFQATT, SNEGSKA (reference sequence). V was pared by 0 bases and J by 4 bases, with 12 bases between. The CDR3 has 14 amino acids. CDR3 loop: CSARDQVAGYGYTF. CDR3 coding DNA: TGCAGTGCTAGAGATCAGGTAGCCGGCTATGGCTACACCTTC.

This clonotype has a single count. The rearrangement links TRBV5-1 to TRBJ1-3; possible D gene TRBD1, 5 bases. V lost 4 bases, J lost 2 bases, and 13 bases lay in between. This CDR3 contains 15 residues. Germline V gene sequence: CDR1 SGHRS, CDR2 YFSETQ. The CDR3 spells CASSPLGGTGNTIYF. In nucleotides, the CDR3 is TGCGCCAGCAGCCCCCTGGGGGGGACTGGAAACACCATATATTTT.

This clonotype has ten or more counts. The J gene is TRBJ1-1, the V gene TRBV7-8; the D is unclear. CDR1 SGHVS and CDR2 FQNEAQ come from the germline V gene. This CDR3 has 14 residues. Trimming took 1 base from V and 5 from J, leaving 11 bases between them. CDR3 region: CASSLGVGPTEAFF. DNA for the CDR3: TGTGCCAGCAGCTTAGGTGTGGGTCCGACTGAAGCTTTCTTT.

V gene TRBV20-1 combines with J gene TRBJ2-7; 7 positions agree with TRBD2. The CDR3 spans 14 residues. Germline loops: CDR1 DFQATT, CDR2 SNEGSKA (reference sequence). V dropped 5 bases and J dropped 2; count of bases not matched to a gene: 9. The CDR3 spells CSAPDLAATYEQYF. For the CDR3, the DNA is TGCAGTGCTCCGGATCTAGCGGCAACCTACGAGCAGTACTTC.

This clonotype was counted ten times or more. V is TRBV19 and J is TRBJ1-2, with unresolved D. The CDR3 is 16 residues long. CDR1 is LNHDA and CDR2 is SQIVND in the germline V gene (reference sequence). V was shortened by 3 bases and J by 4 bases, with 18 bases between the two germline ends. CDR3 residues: CASSIPTQKLSYGYTF. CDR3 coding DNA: TGTGCCAGTAGTATTCCAACGCAAAAACTTTCCTATGGCTACACCTTC.

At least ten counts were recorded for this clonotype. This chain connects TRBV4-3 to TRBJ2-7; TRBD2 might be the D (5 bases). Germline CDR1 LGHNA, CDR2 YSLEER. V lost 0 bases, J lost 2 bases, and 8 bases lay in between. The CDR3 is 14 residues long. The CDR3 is CASSQERGPYEQYF. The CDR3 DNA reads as TGCGCCAGCAGCCAAGAACGGGGTCCCTACGAGCAGTACTTC.

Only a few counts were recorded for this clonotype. CDR3 residues: CASSIAGKDSPLHF. CDR3 sequence (DNA): TGTGCCAGTAGTATAGCAGGGAAGGATTCACCCCTCCACTTT. The chain carries TRBV19 and TRBJ1-6; D might be TRBD1 (5 bases). The CDR3 contains 14 residues. V was cut by 1 base and J by 8 bases, with 9 bases left in between. Germline values: CDR1 LNHDA, CDR2 SQIVND (reference sequence).

The CDR3 DNA reads as TGTGCCAGTAGTCCACGACTAGCGGGAGGGTACAATGAGCAGTTCTTC. Translating it yields CASSPRLAGGYNEQFF. The V gene is TRBV19, the J gene TRBJ2-1; 14 bases match TRBD2. The CDR3 totals 16 residues. Germline loops: CDR1 LNHDA, CDR2 SQIVND (reference sequence). V lost 5 bases and J lost 4; bases outside the gene matches: 4.

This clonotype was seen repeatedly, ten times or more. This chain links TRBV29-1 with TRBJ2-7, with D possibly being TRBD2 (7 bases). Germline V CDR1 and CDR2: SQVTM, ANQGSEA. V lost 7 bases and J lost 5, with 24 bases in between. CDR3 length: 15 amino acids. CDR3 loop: CSARSGGGAFNEQYF. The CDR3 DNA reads TGCAGCGCCCGGAGTGGAGGGGGGGCTTTCAACGAGCAGTACTTC.

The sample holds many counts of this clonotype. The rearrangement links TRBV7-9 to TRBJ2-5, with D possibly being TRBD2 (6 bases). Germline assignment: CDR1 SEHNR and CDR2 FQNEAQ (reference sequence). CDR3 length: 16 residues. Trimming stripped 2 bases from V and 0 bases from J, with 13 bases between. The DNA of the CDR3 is TGTGCCAGCAGCTTAAGGCGGGGACGGTACCAAGAGACCCAGTACTTC. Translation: CASSLRRGRYQETQYF.

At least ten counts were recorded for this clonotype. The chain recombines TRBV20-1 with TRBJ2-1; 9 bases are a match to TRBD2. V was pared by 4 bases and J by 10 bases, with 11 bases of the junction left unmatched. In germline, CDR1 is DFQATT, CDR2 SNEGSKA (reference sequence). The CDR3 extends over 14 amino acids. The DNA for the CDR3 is TGCAGTGCTATGCTAGCGGGGCCTAATGCCGAGCAGTTCTTC. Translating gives CSAMLAGPNAEQFF.